Listed below are T cell receptor beta chains from one sample, sequenced in a study of cytomegalovirus exposure and HLA in healthy donors. Measured with immunoSEQ multiplex PCR; TCRdb has only the in-frame clones, and not every one. This sample yields about 140,000 clones, of which around 85% are seen a single time; around 4.5% belongs to the top ten. The material sequenced was PBMCs. The receptor set was obtained from a man aged 35 to 55 in good health and CMV-seropositive. Each CDR3 is given with its conserved first and last residue. A D gene is named only where the DNA matches it firmly. Some rows mark clone size as missing; the rest say once, few, many or name a class of expanded clone.

CDR3 protein: CASSLGASGGHSYEQYF
CDR3 DNA: TGTGCCAGCAGCTTAGGGGCTAGCGGGGGGCATTCCTACGAGCAGTACTTC
clone size: -
V gene: TRBV11-2
D gene: TRBD2
J gene: TRBJ2-7

CDR3 protein: CASSPGHGAFF
CDR3 DNA: TGTGCCAGCAGCCCTGGACACGGAGCTTTCTTT
clone size: -
V gene: TRBV7-2
D gene: -
J gene: TRBJ1-1

CDR3 protein: CASSQKQAIGLRNEQFF
CDR3 DNA: TGCGCCAGCAGCCAGAAACAGGCCATCGGGCTTAGGAATGAGCAGTTCTTC
clone size: -
V gene: TRBV4-1
D gene: -
J gene: TRBJ2-1

CDR3 protein: CASRPVSDNYEQYF
CDR3 DNA: TGTGCCAGCCGTCCTGTCTCCGACAACTACGAGCAGTACTTC
clone size: few
V gene: TRBV27
D gene: -
J gene: TRBJ2-7

CDR3 protein: CASGRTGRYEQYF
CDR3 DNA: TGTGCTAGTGGACGGACAGGGCGCTACGAGCAGTACTTC
clone size: -
V gene: TRBV12-5
D gene: TRBD1
J gene: TRBJ2-7

CDR3 protein: CASSLVSSTDTQYF
CDR3 DNA: TGTGCCAGCAGCTTGGTCTCTAGCACAGATACGCAGTATTTT
clone size: -
V gene: TRBV5-6
D gene: -
J gene: TRBJ2-3

CDR3 protein: CASSMELYGYTF
CDR3 DNA: TGTGCCAGTAGTATGGAGCTCTATGGCTACACCTTC
clone size: -
V gene: TRBV19
D gene: -
J gene: TRBJ1-2

CDR3 protein: CASSLAYPATQYF
CDR3 DNA: TGTGCCAGCAGTTTAGCCTACCCCGCGACCCAGTACTTC
clone size: -
V gene: TRBV27
D gene: -
J gene: TRBJ2-5

CDR3 protein: CASRLWLNTEAFF
CDR3 DNA: TGCGCCAGCAGACTGTGGTTGAACACTGAAGCTTTCTTT
clone size: -
V gene: TRBV10-1
D gene: -
J gene: TRBJ1-1

CDR3 protein: CASRLGLSGTPEGQYF
CDR3 DNA: TGTGCCAGCAGACTGGGCCTTTCCGGGACACCCGAGGGGCAGTACTTC
clone size: -
V gene: TRBV5-6
D gene: -
J gene: TRBJ2-7

CDR3 protein: CASSPSNRGPFF
CDR3 DNA: TGTGCCAGCAGTCCTTCCAACAGGGGTCCTTTCTTT
clone size: -
V gene: TRBV2
D gene: TRBD1
J gene: TRBJ1-1

CDR3 protein: CASRGVGAGVNSGANVLTF
CDR3 DNA: TGTGCCAGCAGGGGCGTGGGTGCGGGAGTTAACTCTGGGGCCAACGTCCTGACTTTC
clone size: -
V gene: TRBV9
D gene: TRBD2
J gene: TRBJ2-6

CDR3 protein: CAWSVFGVNEQFF
CDR3 DNA: TGTGCCTGGAGTGTATTCGGGGTTAATGAGCAGTTCTTC
clone size: -
V gene: TRBV30
D gene: -
J gene: TRBJ2-1

CDR3 protein: CASSWGAGDYEQYF
CDR3 DNA: TGTGCCAGCAGTTGGGGAGCAGGGGACTACGAGCAGTACTTC
clone size: -
V gene: TRBV6-1
D gene: -
J gene: TRBJ2-7

CDR3 protein: CASSLAVGTGQETQYF
CDR3 DNA: TGCGCCAGCAGCCTAGCTGTGGGGACAGGACAAGAGACCCAGTACTTC
clone size: -
V gene: TRBV5-1
D gene: TRBD1
J gene: TRBJ2-5

CDR3 protein: CASSWRGGSGYTF
CDR3 DNA: TGTGCCAGCAGTTGGAGGGGGGGTAGTGGCTACACCTTC
clone size: -
V gene: TRBV6-1
D gene: -
J gene: TRBJ1-2

CDR3 protein: CASSLAHIPWEQFF
CDR3 DNA: TGTGCCAGCAGCTTAGCGCACATCCCATGGGAGCAGTTCTTC
clone size: -
V gene: TRBV7-9
D gene: -
J gene: TRBJ2-1

CDR3 protein: CASRRQGWPYEQYF
CDR3 DNA: TGTGCCAGCAGAAGACAGGGTTGGCCCTACGAGCAGTACTTC
clone size: once
V gene: TRBV27
D gene: TRBD1
J gene: TRBJ2-7

CDR3 protein: CASSLQQSYGYTF
CDR3 DNA: TGTGCCAGCAGCTTACAACAGAGCTATGGCTACACCTTC
clone size: once
V gene: TRBV7-2
D gene: -
J gene: TRBJ1-2

CDR3 protein: CASSLGQAISYEQYF
CDR3 DNA: TGTGCCAGCAGCTTAGGGCAGGCTATTTCCTACGAGCAGTACTTC
clone size: -
V gene: TRBV7-2
D gene: -
J gene: TRBJ2-7

CDR3 protein: CASSLSTDTQYF
CDR3 DNA: TGTGCCAGCAGCTTATCGACAGATACGCAGTATTTT
clone size: -
V gene: TRBV11-3
D gene: -
J gene: TRBJ2-3

CDR3 protein: CASNLAGVGDTQYF
CDR3 DNA: TGTGCCAGCAACCTAGCGGGGGTTGGAGATACGCAGTATTTT
clone size: once
V gene: TRBV13
D gene: TRBD2
J gene: TRBJ2-3

CDR3 protein: CASSLSSPSGYEQYF
CDR3 DNA: TGTGCCAGCAGCTTATCATCCCCATCAGGGTACGAGCAGTACTTC
clone size: -
V gene: TRBV7-8
D gene: -
J gene: TRBJ2-7

CDR3 protein: CASRAGTATYYGYTF
CDR3 DNA: TGTGCCAGCAGAGCCGGGACAGCCACATACTATGGCTACACCTTC
clone size: -
V gene: TRBV5-8
D gene: TRBD1
J gene: TRBJ1-2

CDR3 protein: CASRGRGRWTEAFF
CDR3 DNA: TGTGCCAGCAGGGGTAGGGGGCGCTGGACTGAAGCTTTCTTT
clone size: -
V gene: TRBV7-9
D gene: TRBD1
J gene: TRBJ1-1

CDR3 protein: CASSLAGMSSGNTIYF
CDR3 DNA: TGTGCCAGCAGCTTAGCAGGGATGAGCTCTGGAAACACCATATATTTT
clone size: -
V gene: TRBV5-6
D gene: -
J gene: TRBJ1-3

CDR3 protein: CASSHGTVFYGYTF
CDR3 DNA: TGCGCCAGCAGCCACGGGACAGTCTTCTATGGCTACACCTTC
clone size: -
V gene: TRBV4-3
D gene: TRBD1
J gene: TRBJ1-2

CDR3 protein: CASSEQGPDTQYF
CDR3 DNA: TGTGCCAGCAGTGAACAGGGGCCAGATACGCAGTATTTT
clone size: -
V gene: TRBV6-1
D gene: -
J gene: TRBJ2-3

CDR3 protein: CASRHPGQSYNEQFF
CDR3 DNA: TGTGCCAGCAGGCACCCGGGACAGAGCTACAATGAGCAGTTCTTC
clone size: -
V gene: TRBV6-6
D gene: TRBD1
J gene: TRBJ2-1

CDR3 protein: CASSLGHRQETQYF
CDR3 DNA: TGTGCCAGCAGCTTGGGACACCGCCAAGAGACCCAGTACTTC
clone size: -
V gene: TRBV5-4
D gene: -
J gene: TRBJ2-5

CDR3 protein: CASSRGREATGELFF
CDR3 DNA: TGTGCCAGCAGCCGGGGACGGGAGGCCACCGGGGAGCTGTTTTTT
clone size: once
V gene: TRBV5-4
D gene: TRBD2
J gene: TRBJ2-2

CDR3 protein: CASSIGRTEAFF
CDR3 DNA: TGTGCCAGTAGTATAGGCAGGACTGAAGCTTTCTTT
clone size: -
V gene: TRBV19
D gene: -
J gene: TRBJ1-1

CDR3 protein: CATSRTFYEQYF
CDR3 DNA: TGTGCCACCAGCCGGACTTTCTACGAGCAGTACTTC
clone size: -
V gene: TRBV6-6
D gene: -
J gene: TRBJ2-7

CDR3 protein: CAISDIARGNSPLHF
CDR3 DNA: TGTGCCATCAGTGATATAGCCAGGGGGAATTCACCCCTCCACTTT
clone size: -
V gene: TRBV10-3
D gene: TRBD1
J gene: TRBJ1-6

CDR3 protein: CASSLRQVNEKLFF
CDR3 DNA: TGTGCCAGCAGCTTGCGACAGGTTAATGAAAAACTGTTTTTT
clone size: -
V gene: TRBV7-9
D gene: -
J gene: TRBJ1-4

CDR3 protein: CASSHPPTDRASYEQYF
CDR3 DNA: TGTGCCAGCAGCCACCCCCCGACAGACAGGGCTTCCTACGAGCAGTACTTC
clone size: -
V gene: TRBV7-6
D gene: TRBD1
J gene: TRBJ2-7

CDR3 protein: CASRRGRVGTEAFF
CDR3 DNA: TGTGCCAGTAGGCGGGGCAGGGTGGGCACTGAAGCTTTCTTT
clone size: -
V gene: TRBV19
D gene: -
J gene: TRBJ1-1

CDR3 protein: CASSLIWGGPTEAFF
CDR3 DNA: TGTGCCAGCAGCTTAATTTGGGGGGGACCCACTGAAGCTTTCTTT
clone size: -
V gene: TRBV7-2
D gene: -
J gene: TRBJ1-1

CDR3 protein: CASRPTSQSTEAFF
CDR3 DNA: TGCGCCAGCAGACCGACTAGCCAGAGCACTGAAGCTTTCTTT
clone size: -
V gene: TRBV5-1
D gene: -
J gene: TRBJ1-1

CDR3 protein: CASSLRPDSGKAFF
CDR3 DNA: TGTGCCAGCAGCTTACGCCCCGACAGCGGGAAAGCTTTCTTT
clone size: -
V gene: TRBV13
D gene: -
J gene: TRBJ1-1